The 15 T cell receptor beta chains in this list originate from one sample, sequenced in a study of T cells in Graves' hyperthyroidism and ophthalmopathy. RNA transcripts gave rise to amplified TCR beta CDR3 regions. With the HTBI primer set, the TCR CDR3 went through a first round of RT-PCR. TCRdb processed the multiplex PCR reads anew with MiXCR; each CDR3 protein has one entry. This table has hundreds of thousands of distinct CDR3 sequences, around 15% appearing once. What was sequenced was blood. The receptors derive from a woman in her sixties with Graves' ophthalmopathy.

This sequence joins TRBV5-8 and TRBJ1-1, with 10 bases that match TRBD1. CDR1 SGHTS and CDR2 YDEGEE come from the germline V gene. The V segment lost 3 bases and the J segment 0 bases; nucleotides outside the gene matches: 5. This CDR3 region has 16 residues. In DNA, the CDR3 is TGTGCCAGCAGCTACGGGACAGGGGCCATGAACACTGAAGCTTTCTTT. This codes for CASSYGTGAMNTEAFF.

This clonotype was counted between two and nine times. This chain connects TRBV10-3 to TRBJ2-3, with 7 bases matching TRBD2. The CDR3 is 16 residues long. Germline V CDR1 and CDR2: ENHRY, SYGVKD. V lost 3 bases, J lost 4 bases, and 10 bases stayed unmatched. For the CDR3, the DNA is TGTGCCATCAGTGATTTCGGGGGAGGGTCGTCAGATACGCAGTATTTT. Translation gives CAISDFGGGSSDTQYF.

This clonotype showed up many times. The rearrangement links TRBV2 to TRBJ1-1; D perhaps matches TRBD1 (6 bases). This CDR3 has 14 amino acids. Germline-derived CDR1 and CDR2 are SNHLY and FYNNEI. Trimming removed 11 bases from V and 5 bases from J, with 21 bases in between. The CDR3: CAGHRDIVTTEAFF. The CDR3, as DNA: TGTGCCGGTCACCGGGACATAGTTACGACTGAAGCTTTCTTT.

Ten or more counts support this clonotype. V gene TRBV4-1 combines with J gene TRBJ1-1, with D perhaps TRBD1 (5 bases). Germline V gene lookup returns CDR1 MGHRA and CDR2 YSYEKL. This CDR3 region has 14 residues. Between the trimmed V and J ends, which lost 0 bases and 2 bases, there was a span of 7 bases. The CDR3 region has the DNA TGCGCCAGCAGCCAAGAGACAGTTAACACTGAAGCTTTCTTT. It specifies CASSQETVNTEAFF.

This clonotype has a count of ten or more. This sequence joins TRBV7-2 and TRBJ2-7; no clear D. CDR3 length: 13 amino acids. Germline CDR1 reads SGHTA; CDR2 reads FQGNSA. V lost 6 bases, J lost 7 bases, and 16 bases lay in between. The CDR3 DNA sequence: TGTGCCAGCAGAGCTACCAGATCGGGTGAGCAGTACTTC. This translates into CASRATRSGEQYF.

This clonotype was counted only a few times. The gene calls are TRBV6-1 and TRBJ2-1, with D perhaps given as TRBD1 or TRBD2 (9 bases each). V was cut by 6 bases and J by 3 bases, with 27 bases left in between. The CDR3 is 19 amino acids. CDR1 is MNHNS, CDR2 SASEGT, per germline. CDR3: CASRTDRGSGRGFYNEQFF. CDR3 DNA sequence: TGTGCCAGCAGAACGGACAGGGGTAGCGGGAGAGGATTCTACAATGAGCAGTTCTTC.

This clonotype appeared many times. The chain uses TRBV2 and TRBJ1-5; D is unclear. The CDR3 extends over 13 amino acids. Trimming removed 4 bases from V and 9 bases from J, with 13 bases in between. Germline CDR1 is SNHLY and CDR2 is FYNNEI. DNA of the CDR3: TGTGCCAGCAGTGGGGGTTGGGAGCGGCCCCAGCATTTT. This translates into CASSGGWERPQHF.

Many counts were recorded for this clonotype. J is TRBJ2-5 and V is TRBV28; the match to TRBD2 covers 8 bases. The CDR3 has 13 residues. In germline, CDR1 is MDHEN, CDR2 SYDVKM. The J segment lost 10 bases and the V segment lost 3 bases, leaving 7 bases of the junction unmatched. The CDR3 bases are TGTGCCAGCAGTTTTTCGCCGGGACTAGGCCAGTACTTC. Protein product: CASSFSPGLGQYF.

This clonotype was recorded only once. Since a much larger clone is just one base distant, this may be a read error. The chain employs TRBV7-2 and TRBJ2-3, with 11 bases that match TRBD2. V gave up 5 bases and J gave up 13 bases; unmatched junction bases: 11. The germline V gene encodes CDR1 SGHTA and CDR2 FQGNSA. This CDR3 has 14 amino acids. This CDR3 reads CASSTQLAGGAEYF. The CDR3 DNA follows: TGTGCCAGCAGCACCCAATTAGCGGGGGGGGCGGAGTATTTT.

This clonotype was counted many times. The chain employs TRBV20-1 and TRBJ1-2; the D gene is possibly TRBD1 (5 bases). Germline CDR1 DFQATT, CDR2 SNEGSKA (reference sequence). Trimming removed 3 bases at V and 0 bases at J, with 11 bases between. This CDR3 contains 14 residues. The CDR3 is CSASGTPSNYGYTF. As DNA, the CDR3 is TGCAGTGCTAGCGGGACGCCTTCTAACTATGGCTACACCTTC.

For this clonotype: It may be a read error: a sequence one base away is much more abundant. The V gene is TRBV4-1, the J gene TRBJ2-5; tentatively, D is TRBD2 (6 bases). The CDR3 totals 14 residues. Per germline, CDR1 MGHRA and CDR2 YSYEKL. The CDR3: CAGSPEVGGETQYF. The CDR3 bases are TGCGCCGGCAGCCCAGAGGTGGGAGGAGAGACCCAGTACTTC.

V gene TRBV29-1 combines with J gene TRBJ2-2, with D perhaps TRBD2 (6 bases). The germline CDR1 and CDR2 sequences are SQVTM and ANQGSEA. This CDR3 spans 13 amino acids. V was clipped by 4 bases and J by 4 bases, with 10 bases between them. Here the CDR3 DNA reads TGCAGCGTTGCCCAGGGAGGCACCGGGGAGCTGTTTTTT. Its protein is CSVAQGGTGELFF.

Only a few counts were recorded for this clonotype. V gene TRBV20-1 combines with J gene TRBJ2-5, with a weak D call TRBD2 (6 bases). This CDR3 is built from 16 residues. Germline assignment: CDR1 DFQATT and CDR2 SNEGSKA (reference sequence). Trimming stripped 8 bases from V and 2 bases from J, with 24 bases between. The CDR3 nucleotides read TGCAGTACTACCGGGTGGCGGGGTAAACGTCAAGAGACCCAGTACTTC. Translation: CSTTGWRGKRQETQYF.

The chain couples TRBV29-1 to TRBJ2-1; 9 nucleotides match TRBD2. This CDR3 is 14 amino acids long. Germline CDR1 and CDR2: SQVTM and ANQGSEA. The J segment lost 10 bases and the V segment lost 4 bases, leaving 11 bases of the junction unmatched. The CDR3 DNA follows: TGCAGCGTTGGGGTAGCGGGAGCGTCGGGAGAGCAGTTCTTC. It translates to CSVGVAGASGEQFF.

This clonotype was recorded at least ten times. The chain combines TRBV28 with TRBJ2-3; either TRBD1 or TRBD2 may fit D (5 bases each). The CDR3 runs to 16 residues. In germline, CDR1 is MDHEN, CDR2 SYDVKM. V shed 4 bases and J shed 4 bases, with 18 bases lying between them. CDR3 in amino acids: CASSSGTRRYPDTQYF. CDR3 DNA sequence: TGTGCCAGCAGTTCGGGGACGAGGCGTTATCCAGATACGCAGTATTTT.